These T cell receptor beta chains were read from a single sample in a study of tumor-infiltrating lymphocytes in primary liver carcinoma. MiXCR, applied by TCRdb to the multiplex PCR reads, yields one record per CDR3 protein. The table shows 310,000 or so distinct CDR3 sequences, with 50% to 60% occurring only once. Sequencing was performed on peripheral blood. The receptors stem from a woman under 40 with primary liver carcinoma and hepatitis B virus infection. Each CDR3 is given without its conserved first and last residue. A D gene is named only where the DNA matches it firmly.

d_call: NA
v_call: TRBV5-4
cdr3_aa: ASSLGGTSEKLF

d_call: NA
v_call: TRBV12-3/TRBV12-4
cdr3_aa: ASSLNGRENYGYT

d_call: NA
v_call: TRBV4-1
cdr3_aa: ASSQAQSGANVLT

d_call: NA
v_call: TRBV5-5
cdr3_aa: ASTLARGAVSYEQY

d_call: NA
v_call: TRBV4-1
cdr3_aa: ASSRFDRTADEQY

d_call: NA
v_call: TRBV6-2/TRBV6-3
cdr3_aa: ASSTDSVHGYT

d_call: NA
v_call: TRBV12-3/TRBV12-4
cdr3_aa: ASSYATGVGTDTQY

d_call: TRBD1
v_call: TRBV4-1
cdr3_aa: ASSQGTGGFTEAF

d_call: NA
v_call: TRBV5-1
cdr3_aa: ASSGLAGVKNNEQF

d_call: TRBD2
v_call: TRBV11-2
cdr3_aa: TSSYSGREYNEQF

d_call: TRBD2
v_call: TRBV6-1
cdr3_aa: ASSGGRTDTQY

d_call: TRBD2
v_call: TRBV6-5
cdr3_aa: ASNLTSGNTDTQY

d_call: NA
v_call: TRBV28
cdr3_aa: ASSLPWGNRGYT

d_call: NA
v_call: TRBV11-3
cdr3_aa: ASSRSEHEQS

d_call: TRBD1
v_call: TRBV29-1
cdr3_aa: SARSGTGVNTGGLF

d_call: TRBD1
v_call: TRBV30
cdr3_aa: AWSNTGTGDEQY

d_call: NA
v_call: TRBV28
cdr3_aa: ASSPPGWGGSNQPQH

d_call: TRBD2
v_call: TRBV4-1
cdr3_aa: ASSQDHEAGGLYEQY

d_call: TRBD2
v_call: TRBV6-2/TRBV6-3
cdr3_aa: ASSPWTSGTQETQY

d_call: TRBD2
v_call: TRBV29-1
cdr3_aa: SGLAAPTNGQI

d_call: TRBD2
v_call: TRBV12-3/TRBV12-4
cdr3_aa: ASGTSGSSYNEQF

d_call: NA
v_call: TRBV5-6
cdr3_aa: ASSLTGGAGGYT

d_call: TRBD2
v_call: TRBV11-1
cdr3_aa: ASSRVMAGVSGELF

d_call: NA
v_call: TRBV4-1
cdr3_aa: ASGMGGDLQPQH

d_call: NA
v_call: TRBV19
cdr3_aa: ASTPDRYYGYT

d_call: TRBD2
v_call: TRBV4-1
cdr3_aa: ASSQGLADSYNEQF

d_call: NA
v_call: TRBV10-3
cdr3_aa: AISAGVPHTGELF

d_call: NA
v_call: TRBV14
cdr3_aa: ASSQEGGWYEQY

d_call: TRBD2
v_call: TRBV29-1
cdr3_aa: SAGREIGEQY

d_call: NA
v_call: TRBV6-5
cdr3_aa: ASSYHGGESTEAF

d_call: TRBD1
v_call: TRBV12-3/TRBV12-4
cdr3_aa: ASNFRGTGDEQY